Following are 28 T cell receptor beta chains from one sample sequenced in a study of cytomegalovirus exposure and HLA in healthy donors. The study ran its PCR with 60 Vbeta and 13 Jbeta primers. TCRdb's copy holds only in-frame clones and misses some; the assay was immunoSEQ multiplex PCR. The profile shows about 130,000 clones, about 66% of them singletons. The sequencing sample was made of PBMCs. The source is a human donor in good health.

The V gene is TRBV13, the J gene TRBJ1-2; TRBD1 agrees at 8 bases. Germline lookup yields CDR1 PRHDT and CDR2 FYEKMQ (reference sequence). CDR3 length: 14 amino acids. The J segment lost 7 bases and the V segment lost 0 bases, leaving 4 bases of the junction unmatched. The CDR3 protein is CASSLGDRGGGYTF. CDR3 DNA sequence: TGTGCCAGCAGCTTAGGTGACAGGGGAGGTGGCTACACCTTC.

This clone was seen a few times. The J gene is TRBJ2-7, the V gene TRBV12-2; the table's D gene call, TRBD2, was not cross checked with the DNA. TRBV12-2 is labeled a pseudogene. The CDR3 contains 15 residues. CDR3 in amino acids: CASRLVPSGDYEQYF. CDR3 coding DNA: TGTGCAAGTCGCTTAGTACCTAGCGGGGATTACGAGCAGTACTTC.

The CDR3 is CASSFTYQGAGETQYF. CDR3 DNA sequence: TGTGCCAGCAGTTTCACTTATCAGGGGGCGGGAGAGACCCAGTACTTC. The chain uses TRBV28 and TRBJ2-5; 8 positions agree with TRBD1. The germline CDR1 and CDR2 sequences are MDHEN and SYDVKM. Losses at the gene ends were 3 bases for V and 4 bases for J; bases not matched to a gene: 10. CDR3 length equals 16 residues.

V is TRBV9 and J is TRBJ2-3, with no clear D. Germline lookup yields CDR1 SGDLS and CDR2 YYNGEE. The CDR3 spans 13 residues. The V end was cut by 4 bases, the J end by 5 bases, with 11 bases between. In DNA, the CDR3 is TGTGCCAGCAGCCCCTACCCTGGAGATACGCAGTATTTT. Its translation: CASSPYPGDTQYF.

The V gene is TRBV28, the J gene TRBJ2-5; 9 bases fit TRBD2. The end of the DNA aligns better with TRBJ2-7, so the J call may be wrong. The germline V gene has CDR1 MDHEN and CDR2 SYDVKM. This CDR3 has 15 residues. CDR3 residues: CASSSRLAVYYEQYF. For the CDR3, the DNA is TGTGCCAGCAGTTCGCGACTAGCGGTTTACTACGAGCAGTACTTC.

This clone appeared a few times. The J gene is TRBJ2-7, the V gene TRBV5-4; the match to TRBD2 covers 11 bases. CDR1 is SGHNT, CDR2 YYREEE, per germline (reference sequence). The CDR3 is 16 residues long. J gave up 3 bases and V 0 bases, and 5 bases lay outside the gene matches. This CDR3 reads CASSLGGTSGIYEQYF. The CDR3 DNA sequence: TGTGCCAGCAGCTTGGGGGGGACTAGCGGTATCTACGAGCAGTACTTC.

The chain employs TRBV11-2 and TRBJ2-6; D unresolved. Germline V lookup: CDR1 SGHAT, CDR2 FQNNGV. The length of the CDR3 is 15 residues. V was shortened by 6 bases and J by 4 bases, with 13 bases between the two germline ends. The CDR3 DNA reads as TGTGCCAGCAGTCAAACTTGGGCCGGGGCCAACGTCCTGACTTTC. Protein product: CASSQTWAGANVLTF.

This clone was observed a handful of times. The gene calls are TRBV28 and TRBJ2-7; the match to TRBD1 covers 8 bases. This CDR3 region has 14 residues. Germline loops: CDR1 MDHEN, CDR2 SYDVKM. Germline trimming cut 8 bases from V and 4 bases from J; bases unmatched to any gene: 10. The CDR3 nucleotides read TGTGCCAGCCACTCTTGGACAGGGAGGTACGAGCAGTACTTC. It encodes CASHSWTGRYEQYF.

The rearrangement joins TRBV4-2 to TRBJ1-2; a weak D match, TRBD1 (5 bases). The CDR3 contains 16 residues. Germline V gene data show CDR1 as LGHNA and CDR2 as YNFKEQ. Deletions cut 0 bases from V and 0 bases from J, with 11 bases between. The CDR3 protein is CASSQEGGGSNYGYTF. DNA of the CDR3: TGTGCCAGCAGCCAAGAGGGGGGGGGATCTAACTATGGCTACACCTTC.

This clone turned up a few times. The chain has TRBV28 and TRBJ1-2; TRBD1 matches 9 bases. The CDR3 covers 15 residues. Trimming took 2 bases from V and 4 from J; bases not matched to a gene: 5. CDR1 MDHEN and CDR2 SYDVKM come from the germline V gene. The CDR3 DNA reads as TGTGCCAGCAGTTTAGGGGACAGGGTATCCTATGGCTACACCTTC. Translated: CASSLGDRVSYGYTF.

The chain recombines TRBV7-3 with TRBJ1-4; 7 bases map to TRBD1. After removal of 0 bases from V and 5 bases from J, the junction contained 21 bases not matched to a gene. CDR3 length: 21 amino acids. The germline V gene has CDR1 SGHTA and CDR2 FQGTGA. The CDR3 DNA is TGTGCCAGCAGCTTAACGGAGAGGGGACAGACAAAAACGAAAGAAAATGAAAAACTGTTTTTT. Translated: CASSLTERGQTKTKENEKLFF.

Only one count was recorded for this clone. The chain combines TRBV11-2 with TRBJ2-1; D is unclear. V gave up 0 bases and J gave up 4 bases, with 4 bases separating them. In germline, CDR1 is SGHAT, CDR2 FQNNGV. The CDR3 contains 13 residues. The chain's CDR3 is CASSLDRYNEQFF. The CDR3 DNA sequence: TGTGCCAGCAGCTTAGACCGTTACAATGAGCAGTTCTTC. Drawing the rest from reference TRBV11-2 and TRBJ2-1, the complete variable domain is EAGVAQSPRYKIIEKRQSVAFWCNPISGHATLYWYQQILGQGPKLLIQFQNNGVVDDSQLPKDRFSAERLKGVDSTLKIQPAKLEDSAVYLCASSLDRYNEQFFGPGTRLTVL.

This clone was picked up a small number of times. For the CDR3, the DNA is TGTGCCAGCAGCGAGGGGGCAGTGAGCAATCAGCCCCAGCATTTT. Protein product: CASSEGAVSNQPQHF. J is TRBJ1-5 and V is TRBV2; TRBD1 matches at 7 bases. V shed 6 bases, J shed 1 base, and the junction held 6 bases outside the gene matches. Per the germline V gene, CDR1 is SNHLY and CDR2 is FYNNEI. The CDR3 is 15 residues long.

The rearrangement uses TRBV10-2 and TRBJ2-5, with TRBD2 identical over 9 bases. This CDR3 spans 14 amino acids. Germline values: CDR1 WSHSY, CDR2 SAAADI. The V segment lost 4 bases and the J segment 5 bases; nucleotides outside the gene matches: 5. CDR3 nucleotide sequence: TGCGCCAGCAGTGCAGCGGGAGGTCACGAGACCCAGTACTTC. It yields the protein CASSAAGGHETQYF.

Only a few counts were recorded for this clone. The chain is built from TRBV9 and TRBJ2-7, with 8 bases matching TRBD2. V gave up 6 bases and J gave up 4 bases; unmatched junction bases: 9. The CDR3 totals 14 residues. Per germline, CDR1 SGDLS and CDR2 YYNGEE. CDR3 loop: CASTPGLGGYEQYF. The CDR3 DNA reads TGTGCCAGCACCCCGGGACTAGGGGGTTACGAGCAGTACTTC.

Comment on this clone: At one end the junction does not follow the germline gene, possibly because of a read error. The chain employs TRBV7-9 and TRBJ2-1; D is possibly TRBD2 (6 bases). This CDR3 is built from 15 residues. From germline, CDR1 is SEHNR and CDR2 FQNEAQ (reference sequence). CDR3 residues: CASSDTRERYDEQFF. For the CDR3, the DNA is TGTGCCAGCAGCGATACCCGGGAGCGCTACGATGAGCAGTTCTTC.

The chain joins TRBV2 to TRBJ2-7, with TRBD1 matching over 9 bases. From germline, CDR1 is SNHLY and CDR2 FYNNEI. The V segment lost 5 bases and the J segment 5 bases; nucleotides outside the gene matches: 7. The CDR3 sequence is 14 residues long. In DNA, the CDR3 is TGTGCCAGCAGTACTGGGGGACAGGGACACGAGCAGTACTTC. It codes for CASSTGGQGHEQYF.

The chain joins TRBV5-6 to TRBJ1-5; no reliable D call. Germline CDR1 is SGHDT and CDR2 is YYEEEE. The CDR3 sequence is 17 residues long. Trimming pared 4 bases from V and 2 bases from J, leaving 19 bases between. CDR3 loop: CASSRSEEGVGNQPQHF. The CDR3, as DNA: TGTGCCAGCAGCCGGTCCGAGGAAGGAGTTGGCAATCAGCCCCAGCATTTT. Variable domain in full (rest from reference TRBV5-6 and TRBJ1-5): DAGVTQSPTHLIKTRGQQVTLRCSPKSGHDTVSWYQQALGQGPQFIFQYYEEEERQRGNFPDRFSGHQFPNYSSELNVNALLLGDSALYLCASSRSEEGVGNQPQHFGDGTRLSIL.

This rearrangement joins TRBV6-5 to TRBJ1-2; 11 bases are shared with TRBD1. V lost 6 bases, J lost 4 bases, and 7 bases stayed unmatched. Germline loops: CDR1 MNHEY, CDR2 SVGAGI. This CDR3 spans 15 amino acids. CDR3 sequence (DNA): TGTGCCAGCAGGACGGGGACAGGGGGGGTCTATGGCTACACCTTC. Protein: CASRTGTGGVYGYTF.

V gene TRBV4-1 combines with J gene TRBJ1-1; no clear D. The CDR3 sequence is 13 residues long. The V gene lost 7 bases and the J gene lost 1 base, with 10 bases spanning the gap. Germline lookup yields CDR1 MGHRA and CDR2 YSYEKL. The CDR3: CASKYGENTEAFF. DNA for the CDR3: TGCGCCAGCAAATATGGAGAGAACACTGAAGCTTTCTTT.

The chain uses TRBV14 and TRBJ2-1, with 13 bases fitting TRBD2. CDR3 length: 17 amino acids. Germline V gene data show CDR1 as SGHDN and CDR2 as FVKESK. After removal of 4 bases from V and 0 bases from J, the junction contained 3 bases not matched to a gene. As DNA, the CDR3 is TGTGCCAGCAGCCTGAGGACTAGCGGGAGCTCCTACAATGAGCAGTTCTTC. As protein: CASSLRTSGSSYNEQFF. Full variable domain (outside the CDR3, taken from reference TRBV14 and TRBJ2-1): EAGVTQFPSHSVIEKGQTVTLRCDPISGHDNLYWYRRVMGKEIKFLLHFVKESKQDESGMPNNRFLAERTGGTYSTLKVQPAELEDSGVYFCASSLRTSGSSYNEQFFGPGTRLTVL.

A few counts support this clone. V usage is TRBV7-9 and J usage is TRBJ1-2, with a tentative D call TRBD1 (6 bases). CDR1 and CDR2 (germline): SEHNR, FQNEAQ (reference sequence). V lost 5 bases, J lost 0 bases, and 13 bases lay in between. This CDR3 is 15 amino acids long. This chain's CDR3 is CASSARDITNYGYTF. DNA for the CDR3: TGTGCCAGCAGCGCGAGGGACATAACTAACTATGGCTACACCTTC.

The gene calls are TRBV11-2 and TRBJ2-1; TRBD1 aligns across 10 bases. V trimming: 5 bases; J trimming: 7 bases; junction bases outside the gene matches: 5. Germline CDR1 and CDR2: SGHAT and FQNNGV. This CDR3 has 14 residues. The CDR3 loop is CASSVPGQGNEQFF. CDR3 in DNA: TGTGCCAGCAGCGTACCGGGACAGGGGAATGAGCAGTTCTTC.

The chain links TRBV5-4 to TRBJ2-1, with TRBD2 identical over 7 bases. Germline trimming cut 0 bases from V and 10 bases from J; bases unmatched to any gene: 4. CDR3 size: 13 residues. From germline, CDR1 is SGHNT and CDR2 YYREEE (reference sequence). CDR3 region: CASSLVAGEEQFF. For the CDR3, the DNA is TGTGCCAGCAGCTTGGTTGCGGGAGAGGAGCAGTTCTTC.

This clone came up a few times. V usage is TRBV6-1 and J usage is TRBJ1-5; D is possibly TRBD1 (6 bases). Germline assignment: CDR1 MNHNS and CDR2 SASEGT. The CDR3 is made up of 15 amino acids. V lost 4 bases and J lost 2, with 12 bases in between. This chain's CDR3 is CASSVGSGGNQPQHF. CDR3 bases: TGTGCCAGCAGTGTGGGCTCAGGGGGCAATCAGCCCCAGCATTTT.

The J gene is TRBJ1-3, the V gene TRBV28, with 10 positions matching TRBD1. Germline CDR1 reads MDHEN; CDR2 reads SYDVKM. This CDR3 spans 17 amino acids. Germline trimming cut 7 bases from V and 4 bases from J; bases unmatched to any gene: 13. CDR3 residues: CASTANPGQGSGNTIYF. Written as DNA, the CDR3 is TGTGCCAGCACCGCGAATCCGGGACAGGGGTCCGGAAACACCATATATTTT.

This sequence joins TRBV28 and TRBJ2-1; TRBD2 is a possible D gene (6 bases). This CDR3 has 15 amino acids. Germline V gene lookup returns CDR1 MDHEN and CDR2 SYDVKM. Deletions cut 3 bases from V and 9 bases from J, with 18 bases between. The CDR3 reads CASSFVGGKAGEQFF. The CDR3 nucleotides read TGTGCCAGCAGTTTTGTGGGAGGAAAAGCGGGTGAGCAGTTCTTC.

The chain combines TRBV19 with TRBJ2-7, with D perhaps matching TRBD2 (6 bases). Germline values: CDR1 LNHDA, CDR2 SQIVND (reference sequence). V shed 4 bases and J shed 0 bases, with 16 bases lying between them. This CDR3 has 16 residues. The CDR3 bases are TGTGCCAGTAGTAAAGGTCTAGCGTCTAGCTCCTACGAGCAGTACTTC. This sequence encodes CASSKGLASSSYEQYF.